This T cell receptor beta chain was retrieved from a study of cytomegalovirus exposure and HLA in healthy donors. At the level of the study: Early on, a data release was issued that held 65 million to 100 million unique TCRs from HLA-typed donors. Study results and caveats: Three CMV-associated chains proved CMV antigen-specific in vitro. Most observed TCR sequences were rare, whereas some public TCRs were detected in many donors.

The PCR was carried out with 60 Vbeta primers and 13 Jbeta primers. Produced via immunoSEQ multiplex PCR; TCRdb's table is partial and in-frame only. This sample yields 150,000 or so clones, of which approximately 80% are seen a single time; 2.2% belongs to the top ten. Points on this clone: Its antigen remains unidentified.

Germline CDR1 MNHEY, CDR2 SMNVEV (reference sequence). The CDR3 contains 17 residues. Trimming took off 8 bases at V and 3 bases at J, with 23 bases between the two ends. The gene calls are TRBV27 and TRBJ2-1; maybe TRBD1 (6 bases). The sample taken for sequencing was PBMCs. The receptor was derived from a man aged 50 or older in good health and CMV-seropositive. The CDR3 DNA reads as TGTGCCAGCCGTTGGTCGGTCAGGGGTAGGGGCTACAATGAGCAGTTCTTC. As protein: CASRWSVRGRGYNEQFF.